A single TCR beta chain is shown here with its context. This record belongs to a study of T cell changes during pregnancy in multiple sclerosis. Trimming cost V 4 bases and J 4 bases; bases outside gene matches: 0. This CDR3 contains 13 residues. Germline loops: CDR1 LGHNA, CDR2 YSLEER. TCRdb keeps only in-frame clones here, not all; method: immunoSEQ multiplex PCR. The table includes roughly 83,000 clones, about 91% detected once. This TCR was sampled from a female donor in good health, serving as a control in a pregnancy study. Some clones in this sample may be carry-over from other donors' samples. Sequencing used PBMCs, obtained in the first trimester of pregnancy. The chain recombines TRBV4-3 with TRBJ2-5; 10 nucleotides match TRBD1. Written as DNA, the CDR3 is TGCGCCAGCAGCCGGGACAGGGGAGAGACCCAGTACTTC. Protein: CASSRDRGETQYF.